The 4 T cell receptor beta chains in this list originate from one sample, sequenced in a study of early T cells in non-severe SARS-CoV-2 infection (dated by TCRdb to about 2021). Receptor amplification or capture employed 5' RACE. Sequencing instrument: NextSeq 500. Clones were called with MiXCR by TCRdb after fastp trimmed the public reads at Q25, and only in-frame beta chains were retained. Rows matching on CDR3 protein sequence are summarized as one entry with the most common DNA and genes. The sample includes roughly 51,000 distinct CDR3 sequences, with 5.5% to 8% observed a single time. The biggest ten clones account for approximately 2.6% of the sample. Material: whole blood, obtained at baseline. The receptors derive from an adult who was a healthcare worker with PCR-confirmed SARS-CoV-2 infection or an uninfected control (not recorded which).

The V gene is TRBV7-2, the J gene TRBJ2-3; D gene uncertain. The CDR3 has 17 amino acids. Trimming took 1 base from V and 4 from J, leaving 18 bases between them. Germline assignment: CDR1 SGHTA and CDR2 FQGNSA. CDR3 nucleotides: TGTGCCAGCAGCTTAGAAGGATTTGGTCGAGGAGCAGATACGCAGTATTTT. It translates to CASSLEGFGRGADTQYF.

This sequence joins TRBV4-1 and TRBJ1-1; D not resolved. The V end was cut by 4 bases, the J end by 11 bases, with 11 bases between. The CDR3 extends over 11 amino acids. Germline V lookup: CDR1 MGHRA, CDR2 YSYEKL. The DNA for the CDR3 is TGCGCCAGCAGCCCCGGGAGTCAGGCTTTCTTT. This encodes CASSPGSQAFF.

This chain joins TRBV18 and TRBJ1-2, with a possible D match to TRBD1 (6 bases). Between the trimmed V and J ends, which lost 2 bases and 6 bases, there was a span of 13 bases. Germline V gene data show CDR1 as KGHSH and CDR2 as LQKENI. The CDR3 consists of 14 residues. The CDR3 sequence is CASSPILQGNGYTF. CDR3 nucleotides: TGTGCCAGCTCACCAATATTACAGGGCAATGGCTACACCTTC.

This clonotype was recorded many times. This chain uses TRBV3-1 with TRBJ1-1; 11 bases are shared with TRBD1. CDR1 and CDR2 from the germline V gene are LGHDT and YNNKEL (reference sequence). J lost 5 bases, V lost 5 bases, and 4 bases had no gene match. The CDR3 length is 14 residues. In DNA, the CDR3 is TGTGCCAGCAGCGGAGGGACAGGGGGGACTGAAGCTTTCTTT. It codes for CASSGGTGGTEAFF.